This is a list of T cell receptor beta chains from one sample in a study of T cell responses to AZD1222 COVID-19 vaccine. Data came from immunoSEQ multiplex PCR; TCRdb stores just in-frame clones and leaves some out. The data contain tens of thousands of clones, about 85% of them singletons. The sequences come from peripheral blood, collected on day 0 of AZD1222 vaccination. The receptor set was obtained from an adult in good health. Each CDR3 is given with its conserved first and last residue. The D gene is left open where the match is weak. Rows give clone size only sometimes, using once, few, many, or a class for an expanded clone.

clone size	V gene	CDR3 length	J gene	D gene	CDR3 protein	CDR3 DNA
-	TRBV5-4	20	TRBJ1-3	TRBD1	CASSLARDRGADRSGNTIYF	TGTGCCAGCAGCTTGGCCCGGGACAGGGGCGCGGACCGGTCTGGAAACACCATATATTTT
-	TRBV5-1	14	TRBJ2-7	TRBD2	CASSSGLAPYEQYF	TGCGCCAGCAGCTCTGGACTAGCCCCGTACGAGCAGTACTTC
-	TRBV28	13	TRBJ1-4	TRBD1	CASRSQGGGKLFF	TGTGCCAGCAGGTCACAGGGGGGCGGAAAACTGTTTTTT
-	TRBV27	13	TRBJ1-2	TRBD1	CASSPGGVWGYTF	TGTGCCAGCAGTCCAGGGGGGGTGTGGGGCTACACCTTC
-	TRBV3-1/TRBV3-2	12	TRBJ1-5	-	CASSHGGLPQHF	TGTGCCAGCAGCCACGGGGGGCTACCCCAGCATTTT
-	TRBV9	16	TRBJ2-7	TRBD1	CASSDQPRTGDHEQYF	TGTGCCAGCAGCGACCAGCCGAGGACAGGAGACCACGAGCAGTACTTC
-	TRBV6-4	14	TRBJ1-3	-	CASSDWGAGNTIYF	TGTGCCAGCAGTGACTGGGGAGCTGGAAACACCATATATTTT
-	TRBV4-3	14	TRBJ2-1	-	CASSQDGGYNEQFF	TGCGCCAGCAGCCAAGACGGCGGCTACAATGAGCAGTTCTTC
once	TRBV14	17	TRBJ1-2	-	CASSQTFGREDNYGYTF	TGTGCCAGCAGCCAGACCTTCGGACGGGAGGACAACTATGGCTACACCTTC
-	TRBV15	19	TRBJ2-3	TRBD2	CATSSGLVASGKGVDTQYF	TGTGCCACCAGCAGCGGATTGGTGGCTAGCGGGAAGGGGGTTGATACGCAGTATTTT
-	TRBV18	15	TRBJ1-1	-	CASSPSQAPVAEAFF	TGTGCCAGCTCACCCAGCCAGGCACCAGTAGCTGAAGCTTTCTTT
-	TRBV7-2	13	TRBJ1-5	-	CASSYGTNQPQHF	TGTGCCAGCAGTTATGGTACTAATCAGCCCCAGCATTTT
-	TRBV6-6	13	TRBJ1-1	-	CASRGDGNTEAFF	TGTGCCAGCAGGGGGGACGGAAACACTGAAGCTTTCTTT
-	TRBV19	15	TRBJ2-3	-	CASGRGPLSEDTQYF	TGTGCCAGTGGAAGGGGACCCCTAAGCGAGGATACGCAGTATTTT
-	TRBV4-2	14	TRBJ1-6	-	CASSHRDGNSPLHF	TGTGCCAGCAGCCACCGGGACGGCAATTCACCCCTCCACTTT
-	TRBV28	16	TRBJ1-6	TRBD1	CASSLLTGGIDSPLHF	TGTGCCAGCAGTCTTTTGACAGGGGGAATAGATTCACCCCTCCACTTT
-	TRBV19	10	TRBJ1-1	-	CASSHTEAFF	TGTGCCAGTAGCCACACTGAAGCTTTCTTT
-	TRBV7-9	15	TRBJ1-1	-	CASSVRTDLNTEAFF	TGTGCCAGCAGCGTCCGGACAGATCTGAACACTGAAGCTTTCTTT
-	TRBV7-9	15	TRBJ1-2	-	CASSLEVGPGYGYTF	TGTGCCAGCAGCTTAGAGGTCGGACCTGGGTATGGCTACACCTTC
once	TRBV7-2	15	TRBJ2-1	TRBD2	CASRQRLAGVQEQFF	TGTGCCAGCAGGCAGAGACTAGCGGGAGTCCAGGAGCAGTTCTTC
-	TRBV7-6	16	TRBJ2-3	-	CASSWQGGILGDTQYF	TGTGCCAGCAGCTGGCAGGGCGGGATCCTGGGAGATACGCAGTATTTT
-	TRBV29-1	15	TRBJ1-1	TRBD1	CSVEDRTGWGTEAFF	TGCAGCGTTGAAGATAGGACAGGGTGGGGAACTGAAGCTTTCTTT
-	TRBV18	17	TRBJ2-2	-	CASSPQRTDLNTGELFF	TGTGCCAGCTCACCACAGAGAACAGACTTAAACACCGGGGAGCTGTTTTTT
-	TRBV28	16	TRBJ1-2	TRBD1	CASSPLGQVQTYGYTF	TGTGCCAGCAGTCCCCTTGGACAGGTCCAAACCTATGGCTACACCTTC
-	TRBV18	18	TRBJ1-3	-	CASSPAVADYYSGNTIYF	TGTGCCAGCTCACCAGCGGTAGCGGACTATTACTCTGGAAACACCATATATTTT
-	TRBV24-1	15	TRBJ1-2	TRBD1	CATSEGGQPAYGYTF	TGTGCCACCAGTGAGGGGGGACAGCCAGCCTATGGCTACACCTTC
-	TRBV4-2	15	TRBJ1-4	-	CASSLRASSGEKLFF	TGTGCCAGCAGCCTGAGGGCCTCATCGGGTGAAAAACTGTTTTTT
once	TRBV7-2	14	TRBJ2-7	-	CASSLPPNEDEQYF	TGTGCCAGCAGCTTACCCCCCAATGAGGACGAGCAGTACTTC
-	TRBV12-3/TRBV12-4	13	TRBJ1-3	-	CASSFEGGNTIYF	TGTGCCAGCAGTTTTGAGGGCGGAAACACCATATATTTT
-	TRBV28	15	TRBJ2-6	-	CASSKGGSGANVLTF	TGTGCCAGCAGCAAAGGGGGCTCTGGGGCCAACGTCCTGACTTTC
-	TRBV27	14	TRBJ1-1	-	CASSRDRQNTEAFF	TGTGCCAGCAGTCGAGACAGGCAGAACACTGAAGCTTTCTTT
-	TRBV7-2	13	TRBJ1-5	-	CASSLDKHQPQHF	TGTGCCAGCAGCTTAGATAAGCATCAGCCCCAGCATTTT
-	TRBV7-3	13	TRBJ2-2	TRBD1	CASRDRGAGELFF	TGTGCCAGCCGGGACAGGGGAGCGGGGGAGCTGTTTTTT
-	TRBV20-1	10	TRBJ2-7	-	CSARDGEQYF	TGCAGTGCTAGAGATGGCGAGCAGTACTTC
-	TRBV5-1	14	TRBJ1-2	-	CASSSNSQAEGYTF	TGCGCCAGCAGCTCTAATTCTCAGGCCGAGGGCTACACCTTC
-	TRBV24-1	13	TRBJ2-2	-	CATSDFGTGELFF	TGTGCCACCAGTGATTTTGGGACCGGGGAGCTGTTTTTT
-	TRBV13	15	TRBJ2-7	TRBD1	CASRPDRGQPPEQYF	TGTGCCAGCAGGCCCGACAGGGGCCAACCCCCCGAGCAGTACTTC
-	TRBV5-1	16	TRBJ1-6	-	CASSSTGAYNNSPLHF	TGCGCCAGCAGCTCTACTGGGGCTTACAATAATTCACCCCTCCACTTT
-	TRBV5-8	13	TRBJ2-7	-	CASSWSRNYEQYF	TGTGCCAGCAGCTGGAGCCGGAACTACGAGCAGTACTTC
-	TRBV7-2	16	TRBJ1-3	-	CASSLVLGAGGNTIYF	TGTGCCAGCAGCTTAGTATTGGGGGCAGGTGGAAACACCATATATTTT
-	TRBV6-2/TRBV6-3	14	TRBJ1-2	TRBD1	CASSRGQSYYGYTF	TGTGCCAGCAGTCGGGGACAGTCCTATTATGGCTACACCTTC
-	TRBV5-4	11	TRBJ2-5	-	CASSSVETQYF	TGTGCCAGCAGCTCGGTAGAGACCCAGTACTTC
once	TRBV28	13	TRBJ2-7	-	CASSSGQSYEQYF	TGTGCCAGCAGCTCCGGACAGTCCTACGAGCAGTACTTC
-	TRBV5-1	13	TRBJ2-7	-	CASSDTRSYEQYF	TGCGCCAGCAGCGATACTAGGTCTTACGAGCAGTACTTC
-	TRBV6-5	15	TRBJ1-3	TRBD1	CASSHMPGQGNTIYF	TGTGCCAGCAGCCATATGCCGGGACAGGGAAACACCATATATTTT
-	TRBV28	13	TRBJ2-1	TRBD2	CASSGQRGGEQFF	TGTGCCAGCAGTGGGCAGCGGGGCGGTGAGCAGTTCTTC
-	TRBV27	15	TRBJ1-2	TRBD1	CASRPGTVPNYGYTF	TGTGCCAGCAGACCGGGGACAGTACCTAACTATGGCTACACCTTC
-	TRBV18	14	TRBJ2-2	-	CASSPWENTGELFF	TGTGCCAGCTCACCCTGGGAGAACACCGGGGAGCTGTTTTTT